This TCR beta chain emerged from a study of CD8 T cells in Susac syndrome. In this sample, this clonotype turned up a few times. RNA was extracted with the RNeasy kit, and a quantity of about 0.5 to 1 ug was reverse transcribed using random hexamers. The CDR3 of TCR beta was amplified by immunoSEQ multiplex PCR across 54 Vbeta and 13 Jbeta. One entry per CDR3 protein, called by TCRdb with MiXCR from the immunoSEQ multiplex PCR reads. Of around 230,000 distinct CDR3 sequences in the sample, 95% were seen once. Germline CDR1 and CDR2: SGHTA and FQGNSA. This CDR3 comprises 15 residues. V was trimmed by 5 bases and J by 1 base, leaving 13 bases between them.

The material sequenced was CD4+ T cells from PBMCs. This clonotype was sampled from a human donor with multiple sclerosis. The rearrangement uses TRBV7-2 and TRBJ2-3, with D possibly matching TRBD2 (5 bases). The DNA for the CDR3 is TGTGCCAGCAGCCTGCCCCCAGCGGGCACAGATACGCAGTATTTT. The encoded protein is CASSLPPAGTDTQYF.